This T cell receptor beta chain was obtained from a study of shared clonotypes between healthy human individuals. Germline V lookup: CDR1 SGHAT, CDR2 FQNNGV. Trimming took off 0 bases at V and 0 bases at J, with 15 bases between the two ends. The CDR3 loop spans 18 amino acids. CD8 cells regarded as naive lacked CD45RO, were positively chosen for CCR7, and omitted terminally differentiated effector memory CD45RA+ cells. Study outcomes and limitations: Rarefaction curves obtained for sorted subsets showed sequencing incomplete despite large depth.

Deep was the level at which the assay was run. The data were produced by immunoSEQ multiplex PCR, yet TCRdb's version contains in-frame clones alone and is incomplete. The table records about 680,000 clones, about 92% of them present only once. On this clone itself: Its antigen remains unidentified.

The chain recombines TRBV11-2 with TRBJ2-1; D possibly corresponds to TRBD2 (7 bases). This TCR was sampled from a man aged 25 to 45 in good health. The specimen sequenced was naive CD8+ T cells sorted from blood. The CDR3 DNA reads TGTGCCAGCAGCTTAGATAGGGGGGGGCGAGGCTCCTACAATGAGCAGTTCTTC. Protein sequence: CASSLDRGGRGSYNEQFF.